The next 3 T cell receptor beta chains were all read from a single sample in a study of T cell changes during pregnancy in multiple sclerosis. Data came from immunoSEQ multiplex PCR; TCRdb stores just in-frame clones and leaves some out. The top ten clones hold 0.3% to 0.4% of a sample with almost 40,000 clones, around 90% of them seen once. Source: CD4+ T cells from peripheral blood mononuclear cells, taken in the third trimester of pregnancy. The source is a female donor in good health, enrolled as a control in a pregnancy study.

This chain connects TRBV18 to TRBJ2-7, with 11 bases matching TRBD1. The trim removed 3 bases at V and 2 bases at J, leaving 0 bases unmatched. The germline gives CDR1 KGHSH, CDR2 LQKENI. The CDR3 is made up of 14 amino acids. The CDR3 region is CASSPGQGAYEQYF. The DNA of the CDR3 is TGTGCCAGCTCACCGGGACAGGGGGCCTACGAGCAGTACTTC.

This chain joins TRBV28 and TRBJ2-7; perhaps TRBD2 as D (5 bases). This CDR3 contains 11 residues. Germline lookup yields CDR1 MDHEN and CDR2 SYDVKM. V lost 5 bases and J lost 6, with 8 bases in between. CDR3 DNA sequence: TGTGCCAGCAGTGGCAGCGGCGAGCAGTACTTC. Translating gives CASSGSGEQYF.

V and J are TRBV7-9 and TRBJ2-1; TRBD2 matches 11 bases. This CDR3 has 18 residues. Germline V gene lookup returns CDR1 SEHNR and CDR2 FQNEAQ (reference sequence). V shed 2 bases and J 5 bases; nucleotides not matched to a gene: 11. The CDR3 sequence is CASSLQGATSGNHNEQFF. Written as DNA, the CDR3 is TGTGCCAGCAGCTTACAGGGGGCGACTAGCGGGAACCACAATGAGCAGTTCTTC.